A selection of T cell receptor beta chains follows, all from one sample in a study of CD8 T cells in ankylosing spondylitis. TCRdb redid the calling of the 5' RACE reads with MiXCR, one entry per CDR3 protein. Among about 500,000 distinct CDR3 sequences listed, 5.3% were seen once. Sequencing was performed on blood, either unsorted or a sorted T cell fraction (not recorded which). These TCRs come from a male donor with ankylosing spondylitis. CDR3s include the opening cysteine and the closing phenylalanine or tryptophan. D genes are given only for firm matches. A row's size may be missing; if present it is once, few, many or a size class.

.,TRBV7-2,many,TRBJ2-1,CASNPFGSFEQFF,TGTGCCAGCAACCCCTTCGGGTCGTTCGAGCAGTTCTTC
TRBD1,TRBV5-1,many,TRBJ2-2,CASSLDPDRGLRNTGELFF,TGCGCCAGCAGCTTGGACCCTGACAGGGGGCTAAGGAACACCGGGGAGCTGTTTTTT
.,TRBV2,many,TRBJ2-1,CASSERQGLDNEQFF,TGTGCCAGCAGTGAAAGGCAGGGACTGGACAATGAGCAGTTCTTC
.,TRBV20-1,few,TRBJ2-5,CSARDENWTEETQYF,TGCAGTGCTAGAGACGAAAACTGGACAGAAGAGACCCAGTACTTC
TRBD2,TRBV20-1,many,TRBJ2-1,CSASYSGSTYNEQFF,TGCAGTGCGTCCTATAGCGGGAGCACCTACAATGAGCAGTTCTTC
TRBD1,TRBV24-1,many,TRBJ2-5,CATSRQGATMETQYF,TGTGCCACCTCCAGACAGGGGGCTACTATGGAGACCCAGTACTTC
.,TRBV10-3,many,TRBJ1-4,CAIQRDPNEKLFF,TGTGCCATACAAAGGGACCCTAATGAAAAACTGTTTTTT
TRBD1,TRBV2,few,TRBJ2-1,CASSGGTGAVNEQFF,TGTGCCAGCAGTGGAGGGACAGGCGCGGTCAATGAGCAGTTCTTC
.,TRBV6-2/TRBV6-3,few,TRBJ1-2,CASSGNRVGYTF,TGTGCCAGCAGTGGTAACAGGGTCGGCTACACCTTC
.,TRBV4-2,many,TRBJ1-5,CASSQDHIRGNQPQHF,TGTGCCAGCAGCCAAGATCACATCCGTGGCAATCAGCCCCAGCATTTT
.,TRBV6-1,many,TRBJ2-2,CASSEYITNTGELFF,TGTGCCAGCAGTGAATACATCACGAACACCGGGGAGCTGTTTTTT
TRBD1,TRBV7-2,few,TRBJ2-3,CASSLEGQGFADTQYF,TGTGCCAGCAGCTTAGAGGGACAGGGGTTCGCAGATACGCAGTATTTT
TRBD1,TRBV7-9,many,TRBJ1-6,CAGAAGGFNSPLHF,TGTGCCGGGGCAGCAGGGGGCTTTAATTCACCCCTCCACTTT
.,TRBV19,few,TRBJ1-2,CASSIELAGIYGYTF,TGTGCCAGTAGTATAGAATTGGCCGGGATCTATGGCTACACCTTC
TRBD1,TRBV11-1,.,TRBJ2-7,CASSRWDSNYEQYF,TGTGCCAGCAGCAGGTGGGACAGCAACTACGAGCAGTACTTC
.,TRBV11-2,.,TRBJ1-6,CASSLVGGYSSYNSPLHF,TGTGCCAGCAGCTTAGTAGGGGGTTATAGCTCCTATAATTCACCCCTCCACTTT
.,TRBV20-1,many,TRBJ1-2,CSARRTADYGYTF,TGCAGTGCTAGGCGGACAGCCGATTACGGCTACACCTTC
.,TRBV6-5,few,TRBJ1-6,CASSYSPGAANSPLHF,TGTGCCAGCAGTTATTCCCCGGGGGCGGCTAATTCACCCCTCCACTTT
.,TRBV7-8,many,TRBJ2-7,CASSLRLSYEQYF,TGTGCCAGCAGCCTACGACTCTCCTACGAGCAGTACTTC
.,TRBV9,many,TRBJ1-5,CASSAGEYSNQPQHF,TGTGCCAGCAGCGCCGGGGAGTATAGCAATCAGCCCCAGCATTTT
.,TRBV7-9,many,TRBJ2-1,CASSREAGTWFF,TGTGCCAGCAGCCGAGAGGCGGGTACTTGGTTCTTC
TRBD1,TRBV27,many,TRBJ2-1,CASSIGQGRDNEQFF,TGTGCCAGCAGTATAGGACAGGGTAGGGACAATGAGCAGTTCTTC
TRBD1,TRBV7-2,many,TRBJ2-7,CASSRTGVIYEQYF,TGTGCCAGCAGCAGGACAGGGGTGATCTACGAGCAGTACTTC
TRBD2,TRBV27,many,TRBJ2-7,CASSLIAGVRGYEQYF,TGTGCCAGCAGTTTAATAGCGGGGGTTAGGGGCTACGAGCAGTACTTC
.,TRBV12-3/TRBV12-4,many,TRBJ2-1,CASSYSYNEQFF,TGTGCCAGCAGTTACTCCTACAATGAGCAGTTCTTC
TRBD1,TRBV4-2,many,TRBJ1-1,CASSQGDRHTEAFF,TGTGCCAGCAGCCAAGGGGACAGGCACACTGAAGCTTTCTTT
.,TRBV7-2,many,TRBJ1-2,CASSLGLGRDYGYTF,TGTGCCAGCAGCTTAGGTCTGGGTAGGGACTATGGCTACACCTTC
TRBD1,TRBV5-1,many,TRBJ1-6,CASSTTGDLNSPLHF,TGCGCCAGCAGCACGACAGGGGATCTTAATTCACCCCTCCACTTT
.,TRBV7-9,many,TRBJ1-2,CASSLRFGGYTF,TGTGCCAGCAGCCTCCGATTCGGTGGCTACACCTTC
TRBD2,TRBV27,many,TRBJ2-1,CASSLISGFDNNEQFF,TGTGCCAGCAGTTTAATTAGCGGGTTTGATAACAATGAGCAGTTCTTC
.,TRBV20-1,few,TRBJ2-4,CSYQPGIGAKNIQYF,TGCAGTTATCAACCAGGGATTGGAGCCAAAAACATTCAGTACTTC
.,TRBV18,few,TRBJ1-6,CASSPSKLLSSYNSPLHF,TGTGCCAGCTCACCATCCAAATTACTAAGCTCCTATAATTCACCCCTCCACTTT
TRBD2,TRBV4-2,few,TRBJ2-3,CASSQEAWRGLAAYTDTQYF,TGTGCCAGCAGCCAAGAAGCTTGGAGGGGACTAGCGGCTTACACAGATACGCAGTATTTT
TRBD1,TRBV5-5,many,TRBJ2-2,CASSVGQAAGELFF,TGTGCCAGCAGCGTCGGACAGGCTGCCGGGGAGCTGTTTTTT
.,TRBV20-1,.,TRBJ1-4,CSAPRGGGRSLKLFF,TGCAGTGCTCCGAGAGGCGGGGGGCGCAGTCTAAAACTGTTTTTT
.,TRBV28,many,TRBJ2-2,CASISAGGELFF,TGTGCCAGCATCTCCGCGGGCGGGGAGCTGTTTTTT
TRBD2,TRBV20-1,many,TRBJ2-7,CSARDWASGRARDEQYF,TGCAGTGCTAGAGATTGGGCCAGCGGGAGGGCCAGGGACGAGCAGTACTTC
.,TRBV7-2,many,TRBJ2-3,CASSLTQDRTDTQYF,TGTGCCAGCAGCTTAACTCAAGACCGCACAGATACGCAGTATTTT
.,TRBV29-1,many,TRBJ2-1,CSVVFGDNEQFF,TGCAGCGTTGTGTTCGGGGACAATGAGCAGTTCTTC
.,TRBV29-1,many,TRBJ1-1,CSGSRSGGPEAFF,TGCAGCGGGTCCCGGTCTGGCGGCCCTGAAGCTTTCTTT
.,TRBV9,few,TRBJ2-6,CASSARHLSGANVLTF,TGTGCCAGCAGCGCCCGACACCTCTCTGGGGCCAACGTCCTGACTTTC
TRBD2,TRBV20-1,many,TRBJ2-7,CSARDLAGGGYYEQYF,TGCAGTGCTAGAGATTTAGCGGGAGGTGGCTACTACGAGCAGTACTTC
.,TRBV4-3,few,TRBJ2-7,CASSQDRRSGYEQYF,TGCGCCAGCAGCCAAGATCGGAGAAGTGGCTACGAGCAGTACTTC
TRBD1,TRBV3-1,many,TRBJ2-5,CASSMTGLETQYF,TGTGCCAGCAGCATGACAGGGTTAGAGACCCAGTACTTC
.,TRBV15,many,TRBJ2-1,CATSRGGQSKYGQFF,TGTGCCACCAGCAGAGGAGGTCAGTCCAAGTACGGGCAGTTCTTC
.,TRBV20-1,many,TRBJ2-1,CSTARDFYNEQFF,TGCAGTACAGCCAGGGACTTTTACAATGAGCAGTTCTTC
TRBD1,TRBV7-3,many,TRBJ1-6,CASSLIRGDSPLHF,TGTGCCAGCAGCTTAATCAGGGGGGATTCACCCCTCCACTTT
.,TRBV4-3,many,TRBJ2-2,CASSYTQGTGELFF,TGCGCCAGCAGTTACACTCAGGGTACCGGGGAGCTGTTTTTT
.,TRBV7-8,many,TRBJ2-7,CASSLESPLPYEQYF,TGTGCCAGCAGCTTAGAGTCACCCCTACCCTACGAGCAGTACTTC
.,TRBV20-1,.,TRBJ2-5,CSARDEGPETQYF,TGCAGTGCTAGAGATGAGGGGCCGGAGACCCAGTACTTC
TRBD1,TRBV4-3,many,TRBJ2-1,CASSRSGTGDYEQFF,TGCGCCAGCAGCCGTTCCGGGACAGGGGACTATGAGCAGTTCTTC